The 30 T cell receptor beta chains in this list originate from one sample, sequenced in a study of beta chain features in type 1 diabetes. Expressed TCRB transcripts were sequenced because the isolated RNA had all been reverse transcribed beforehand. Method: immunoSEQ multiplex PCR; TCRdb's copy keeps in-frame clones and lacks some. The sample includes 110,000 or so clones, 40% of them seen just once. The sequencing input was stem cell memory CD4+ T cells from blood. These receptors came from a woman aged 18-29 years in good health.

The J gene is TRBJ2-7, the V gene TRBV2; 7 nucleotides agree with TRBD2. V gave up 8 bases and J gave up 4 bases; unmatched junction bases: 11. This CDR3 is built from 14 residues. The germline CDR1 and CDR2 sequences are SNHLY and FYNNEI. The CDR3 nucleotides read TGTGCCAGCGCCCGAGAGGGACTACTGTACGAGCAGTACTTC. Protein product: CASAREGLLYEQYF.

The chain recombines TRBV7-3 with TRBJ2-1, with TRBD2 matching 9 bases. This CDR3 has 14 residues. After removal of 5 bases from V and 7 bases from J, the junction contained 6 bases not matched to a gene. The V gene's germline CDR1 is SGHTA and CDR2 FQGTGA. This CDR3 reads CASSRQREDNEQFF. CDR3 DNA sequence: TGTGCCAGCAGCCGCCAGCGGGAGGATAATGAGCAGTTCTTC.

The genes are TRBV4-2 and TRBJ2-1; no firm D call. Trimming cost V 0 bases and J 8 bases, with 11 bases left between them. Germline V CDR1 and CDR2: LGHNA, YNFKEQ. The CDR3 sequence is 14 residues long. The CDR3 reads CASSQESWSDEQFF. The CDR3 DNA reads TGTGCCAGCAGCCAAGAAAGTTGGAGCGATGAGCAGTTCTTC.

The chain joins TRBV27 to TRBJ1-5; D is perhaps TRBD1 (5 bases). The CDR3 loop spans 15 amino acids. Germline CDR1 MNHEY, CDR2 SMNVEV (reference sequence). The germline V and J ends were trimmed by 4 bases and 4 bases, with 14 bases remaining between them. This chain's CDR3 is CASSWNSGGNQPQHF. The CDR3 nucleotides are TGTGCCAGCAGTTGGAACAGCGGGGGGAATCAGCCCCAGCATTTT.

This sequence joins TRBV29-1 and TRBJ1-1; TRBD1 is a possible D gene (5 bases). The CDR3 consists of 15 residues. Trimming left V 1 base short and J 2 bases short, with 14 bases between. Germline CDR1 and CDR2: SQVTM and ANQGSEA. The CDR3 is CSVEVFGQRNTEAFF. In DNA form, the CDR3 reads TGCAGCGTTGAAGTTTTTGGACAACGAAACACTGAAGCTTTCTTT.

The sample holds a few counts of this clone. The V call is TRBV6-5, the J call TRBJ1-4; tentatively, D is TRBD1 (6 bases). Germline values: CDR1 MNHEY, CDR2 SVGAGI. Between the trimmed V and J ends, which lost 6 bases and 8 bases, there was a span of 19 bases. CDR3 length equals 15 residues. CDR3 coding DNA: TGTGCCAGCAGGGATGGGGGGCGGGGGCGAGAAAAACTGTTTTTT. Amino acids: CASRDGGRGREKLFF.

As regards this clone: Relative to the germline gene, one junction end is altered; a read error may explain this. The chain carries TRBV7-2 and TRBJ2-3; TRBD2 agrees at 11 bases. CDR1 is SGHTA and CDR2 is FQGNSA in the germline V gene. The CDR3 contains 14 residues. The CDR3 sequence: CASRLAGGTDTQYF. The CDR3 DNA reads as TGTGCCAGCAGGTTAGCGGGAGGGACAGATACGCAGTATTTT.

This chain uses TRBV5-1 with TRBJ2-7, with a possible D match to TRBD1 (5 bases). CDR3 size: 14 residues. V lost 2 bases to trimming and J lost 2 bases, with 11 bases between them. Germline assignment: CDR1 SGHRS and CDR2 YFSETQ. The CDR3 DNA is TGCGCCAGCAGCTTCGGGCAGGGCCCCTACGAGCAGTACTTC. Its protein is CASSFGQGPYEQYF.

This chain connects TRBV7-2 to TRBJ1-5; a possible D gene is TRBD1 (6 bases). The CDR3 loop spans 15 amino acids. V was pared by 0 bases and J by 6 bases, with 12 bases between. CDR1 is SGHTA and CDR2 is FQGNSA in the germline V gene. Here the CDR3 reads CASSLAAAGVQPQHF. In DNA, the CDR3 is TGTGCCAGCAGCTTAGCAGCGGCAGGGGTTCAGCCCCAGCATTTT.

V usage is TRBV5-4 and J usage is TRBJ2-7; TRBD2 agrees at 7 bases. The J segment lost 3 bases and the V segment lost 4 bases, leaving 10 bases of the junction unmatched. The CDR3 is made up of 15 amino acids. CDR1 and CDR2 (germline): SGHNT, YYREEE (reference sequence). CDR3: CASSRTGRGDYEQYF. The CDR3 DNA sequence: TGTGCCAGCAGCCGCACAGGACGGGGGGACTACGAGCAGTACTTC.

This clone was detected a few times. The rearrangement uses TRBV5-1 and TRBJ2-7, with D maybe TRBD1 (6 bases). The CDR3 is made up of 14 amino acids. V dropped 4 bases and J dropped 2 bases, with 13 bases sitting between them. The germline V gene has CDR1 SGHRS and CDR2 YFSETQ. The CDR3 coding sequence is TGCGCCAGCAGCCGGACAGTAATCACCTACGAGCAGTACTTC. This encodes CASSRTVITYEQYF.

As concerns this clone: One junction end disagrees with the germline gene, perhaps due to a read error. This chain joins TRBV5-1 and TRBJ2-7; 8 bases are shared with TRBD2. The CDR3 length is 17 residues. Germline CDR1 SGHRS, CDR2 YFSETQ. DNA for the CDR3: TGCGCCAGCACCTTGAAAACAGGTCCACTAGCGGCATACGAGCAGTACTTC. Amino acids: CASTLKTGPLAAYEQYF.

The rearrangement uses TRBV4-2 and TRBJ2-1; D call uncertain. The CDR3 runs to 18 residues. V shed 0 bases and J shed 0 bases, with 15 bases lying between them. CDR1 and CDR2 from the germline V gene are LGHNA and YNFKEQ. CDR3 DNA sequence: TGTGCCAGCAGCCAAGATCCGTCAGCGTTAAGCTCCTACAATGAGCAGTTCTTC. Residues: CASSQDPSALSSYNEQFF.

J is TRBJ1-2 and V is TRBV25-1; D might be TRBD1 (5 bases). CDR3 size: 14 residues. Per the germline V gene, CDR1 is MGHDK and CDR2 is SYGVNS. Trimming shortened V by 1 base and J by 6 bases, and 12 bases separated the two germline ends. This chain's CDR3 is CASSELAGKDGYTF. In nucleotides, the CDR3 is TGTGCCAGCAGTGAATTGGCAGGGAAGGATGGCTACACCTTC.

A few counts support this clone. This rearrangement joins TRBV11-1 to TRBJ1-1; D not resolved. V was cut by 5 bases and J by 3 bases, with 13 bases left in between. The CDR3 is made up of 14 amino acids. Germline CDR1 and CDR2: SGHAT and FQDESV (reference sequence). Here the CDR3 reads CASSILSRDTEAFF. In DNA form, the CDR3 reads TGTGCCAGCAGCATCTTAAGCCGGGACACTGAAGCTTTCTTT.

V gene TRBV7-9 combines with J gene TRBJ2-7; 8 nucleotides agree with TRBD1. The V segment lost 4 bases and the J segment 5 bases; nucleotides outside the gene matches: 7. The germline V gene has CDR1 SEHNR and CDR2 FQNEAQ (reference sequence). This CDR3 region has 14 residues. In DNA form, the CDR3 reads TGTGCCAGCAGCTATCAGACAGGGGTCCACGAGCAGTACTTC. This codes for CASSYQTGVHEQYF.

CDR3 DNA: TGTGCCAGCAGTTACTCGCCGGGACTCTATGGCTACACCTTC. The encoded protein is CASSYSPGLYGYTF. This rearrangement joins TRBV6-6 to TRBJ1-2; maybe TRBD1 (5 bases). The CDR3 covers 14 residues. CDR1 is MNHNY, CDR2 SVGAGI, per germline (reference sequence). V was trimmed by 0 bases and J by 4 bases, leaving 9 bases between them.

The rearrangement links TRBV11-2 to TRBJ2-6; D ambiguous. V was clipped by 0 bases and J by 0 bases, with 3 bases between them. The CDR3 extends over 15 amino acids. In germline, CDR1 is SGHAT, CDR2 FQNNGV. CDR3 amino acids: CASSLDLSGANVLTF. DNA of the CDR3: TGTGCCAGCAGCTTAGATCTCTCTGGGGCCAACGTCCTGACTTTC.

This clone has just a few counts. V and J are TRBV5-1 and TRBJ2-2; D ambiguous. V was trimmed by 4 bases and J by 3 bases, leaving 4 bases between them. The CDR3 is 12 residues long. Germline-derived CDR1 and CDR2 are SGHRS and YFSETQ. The CDR3 sequence: CASSPYTGELFF. The DNA for the CDR3 is TGCGCCAGCAGCCCCTACACCGGGGAGCTGTTTTTT. Combining the CDR3 with reference TRBV5-1 and TRBJ2-2 gives the whole variable domain KAGVTQTPRYLIKTRGQQVTLSCSPISGHRSVSWYQQTPGQGLQFLFEYFSETQRNKGNFPGRFSGRQFSNSRSEMNVSTLELGDSALYLCASSPYTGELFFGEGSRLTVL.

This clone was detected a few times. The chain is built from TRBV7-2 and TRBJ2-5, with 9 bases aligning to TRBD1. The junction had 2 bases not matched to a gene; V was cut back by 4 bases and J by 5 bases. Germline assignment: CDR1 SGHTA and CDR2 FQGNSA. This CDR3 comprises 13 residues. CDR3 DNA sequence: TGTGCCAGCAGCTCCGACAGGGGGGAGACCCAGTACTTC. Protein product: CASSSDRGETQYF. The whole variable domain, filled in from reference TRBV7-2 and TRBJ2-5, reads GAGVSQSPSNKVTEKGKDVELRCDPISGHTALYWYRQSLGQGLEFLIYFQGNSAPDKSGLPSDRFSAERTGGSVSTLTIQRTQQEDSAVYLCASSSDRGETQYFGPGTRLLVL.

This clone was counted between two and nine times. The gene calls are TRBV11-1 and TRBJ2-1; D possibly corresponds to TRBD2 (6 bases). The V gene's germline CDR1 is SGHAT and CDR2 FQDESV (reference sequence). V lost 3 bases to trimming and J lost 3 bases, with 12 bases between them. The CDR3 consists of 15 residues. Here the CDR3 reads CASSLGAGIYNEQFF. The CDR3 DNA is TGTGCCAGCAGCTTGGGAGCGGGTATCTACAATGAGCAGTTCTTC.

This clone was seen more than once but under ten times. CDR3 loop: CASSLGQGGQETQYF. The CDR3 coding sequence is TGCGCCAGCAGCTTGGGACAGGGTGGTCAAGAGACCCAGTACTTC. The gene calls are TRBV5-1 and TRBJ2-5; the match to TRBD1 covers 7 bases. CDR1 and CDR2 from the germline V gene are SGHRS and YFSETQ. V shed 0 bases, J shed 2 bases, and the junction held 4 bases outside the gene matches. This CDR3 is built from 15 residues.

The chain uses TRBV7-2 and TRBJ1-5; 8 bases map to TRBD1. The CDR3 totals 19 residues. In germline, CDR1 is SGHTA, CDR2 FQGNSA. The V gene end was trimmed by 1 base and the J gene end by 11 bases; junction bases not matched to a gene: 22. The CDR3 region is CASSLVARAGGGRVSTQHF. CDR3 in DNA: TGTGCCAGCAGCTTAGTAGCGAGGGCAGGGGGCGGTCGGGTGTCGACCCAGCATTTT.

This clone came up a few times. The chain uses TRBV28 and TRBJ1-5; D perhaps matches TRBD1 (5 bases). V was cut by 11 bases and J by 9 bases, with 20 bases left in between. This CDR3 has 13 residues. Per the germline V gene, CDR1 is MDHEN and CDR2 is SYDVKM. CDR3 bases: TGTGCCTCAGGGCCTTGGCATAAGTCGCCCCAGCATTTT. Protein product: CASGPWHKSPQHF.

The chain employs TRBV19 and TRBJ2-1, with 10 bases lining up with TRBD2. The CDR3 is 16 residues long. Trimming took 7 bases from V and 8 from J; bases not matched to a gene: 14. CDR1 is LNHDA and CDR2 is SQIVND in the germline V gene (reference sequence). The CDR3 DNA is TGTGCCAGTAATCGAGATCTAGCGGGAGTAGCGCATGAGCAGTTCTTC. Amino acids: CASNRDLAGVAHEQFF. The full variable domain, completed using reference TRBV19 and TRBJ2-1, is DGGITQSPKYLFRKEGQNVTLSCEQNLNHDAMYWYRQDPGQGLRLIYYSQIVNDFQKGDIAEGYSVSREKKESFPLTVTSAQKNPTAFYLCASNRDLAGVAHEQFFGPGTRLTVL.

This clone has only one observation. The chain is built from TRBV30 and TRBJ1-5; the match to TRBD1 covers 7 bases. V dropped 0 bases and J dropped 3; count of bases not matched to a gene: 5. CDR1 GTSNPN and CDR2 SVGIG come from the germline V gene (reference sequence). The CDR3 is 15 residues long. In DNA form, the CDR3 reads TGTGCCTGGAGTGTACGGCAGGGGGTCAATCAGCCCCAGCATTTT. Its protein is CAWSVRQGVNQPQHF.

The count of this clone is one. V is TRBV2 and J is TRBJ2-3, with 12 bases that match TRBD2. Germline-derived CDR1 and CDR2 are SNHLY and FYNNEI. The CDR3 has 16 amino acids. V lost 6 bases, J lost 6 bases, and 10 bases stayed unmatched. Here the CDR3 reads CASRRLAGVYSDTQYF. CDR3 DNA sequence: TGTGCCAGCAGGAGACTAGCGGGAGTTTACTCGGATACGCAGTATTTT.

This chain uses TRBV9 with TRBJ2-3, with 8 bases matching TRBD2. V gave up 1 base and J gave up 6 bases; unmatched junction bases: 7. Germline-derived CDR1 and CDR2 are SGDLS and YYNGEE. The CDR3 totals 15 residues. The CDR3: CASSVPGLAVDTQYF. The CDR3 DNA reads TGTGCCAGCAGCGTACCCGGACTAGCAGTCGATACGCAGTATTTT.

In its sample, this clone was seen a few times. This sequence joins TRBV14 and TRBJ2-7; TRBD2 matches at 11 bases. This CDR3 has 15 residues. Germline-derived CDR1 and CDR2 are SGHDN and FVKESK. After removal of 4 bases from V and 2 bases from J, the junction contained 4 bases not matched to a gene. CDR3 amino acids: CASSRTSGSTYEQYF. CDR3 in DNA: TGTGCCAGCAGCCGAACTAGCGGGAGTACCTACGAGCAGTACTTC.

V gene TRBV19 combines with J gene TRBJ1-6; 8 bases fit TRBD1. Trimming cost V 8 bases and J 8 bases; bases outside gene matches: 11. The CDR3 spans 15 residues. Germline lookup yields CDR1 LNHDA and CDR2 SQIVND (reference sequence). DNA of the CDR3: TGTGCCAGTCAGCGGGGTCGACAGGGGCATTCACCCCTCCACTTT. Amino acids: CASQRGRQGHSPLHF. The full variable domain, its missing parts supplied by reference TRBV19 and TRBJ1-6, is DGGITQSPKYLFRKEGQNVTLSCEQNLNHDAMYWYRQDPGQGLRLIYYSQIVNDFQKGDIAEGYSVSREKKESFPLTVTSAQKNPTAFYLCASQRGRQGHSPLHFGNGTRLTVT.